These 26 T cell receptor beta chains share one sample of origin, sequenced in a study of blood T cells in healthy people across ages. The second PCR ran about 7 to 12 cycles with a sample-barcoded 5' primer and J-beta primers. Using its own MiXCR run on the 5' RACE reads, TCRdb lists one record per CDR3 protein. The table shows about 760,000 distinct CDR3 sequences, with 20% to 30% occurring only once. The sample was also reused in another study, on T cells of mothers and their children.

The sample taken for sequencing was blood. Receptor source: a boy between 10 and 17 years old in good health.

The chain couples TRBV3-1 to TRBJ2-5; D gene unclear. V lost 0 bases to trimming and J lost 3 bases, with 14 bases between them. The CDR3 runs 16 residues. Germline CDR1 and CDR2: LGHDT and YNNKEL (reference sequence). The chain's CDR3 is CASSQDLLGLEETQYF. The DNA for the CDR3 is TGTGCCAGCAGCCAAGATCTGTTAGGGCTGGAAGAGACCCAGTACTTC.

This sequence joins TRBV9 and TRBJ1-1; D might be TRBD1 (5 bases). V was shortened by 3 bases and J by 3 bases, with 9 bases between the two germline ends. CDR1 is SGDLS and CDR2 is YYNGEE in the germline V gene. The CDR3 contains 13 residues. DNA of the CDR3: TGTGCCAGCAGCGCCGGGACCTACACTGAAGCTTTCTTT. Protein: CASSAGTYTEAFF.

The chain employs TRBV7-2 and TRBJ1-1, with TRBD1 as a possible D gene (5 bases). There are 14 residues in the CDR3. V was pared by 5 bases and J by 3 bases, with 13 bases between. Germline V lookup: CDR1 SGHTA, CDR2 FQGNSA. CDR3 sequence reads: CASSPGNVHTEAFF. CDR3 nucleotides: TGTGCCAGCAGCCCAGGGAATGTGCACACTGAAGCTTTCTTT.

This rearrangement joins TRBV6-6 to TRBJ2-5; no definite D call. The J call may be faulty, since TRBJ2-1 better matches the DNA end. Germline lookup yields CDR1 MNHNY and CDR2 SVGAGI (reference sequence). The CDR3 totals 13 residues. The CDR3 DNA reads TGTGCCAGTTCGACCGAAACATACAATGAGCAGTTCTTC. This encodes CASSTETYNEQFF.

This rearrangement joins TRBV29-1 to TRBJ2-5; the match to TRBD2 covers 15 bases. The J call could be wrong; TRBJ2-1 is a better fit for the DNA end. CDR3 length: 15 amino acids. Germline assignment: CDR1 SQVTM and CDR2 ANQGSEA. This CDR3 is CSAPRTSGRANEQFF. The CDR3 coding sequence is TGCAGCGCCCCCCGGACTAGCGGGAGGGCTAATGAGCAGTTCTTC.

The rearrangement links TRBV28 to TRBJ1-1; no reliable D call. The V and J ends lost 3 bases and 0 bases respectively, with 8 bases between them. Germline V gene sequence: CDR1 MDHEN, CDR2 SYDVKM. There are 14 residues in the CDR3. The CDR3 DNA reads as TGTGCCAGCAGTTTGCATAGGCTGAACACTGAAGCTTTCTTT. Its translation: CASSLHRLNTEAFF. Combining the CDR3 with reference TRBV28 and TRBJ1-1 gives the whole variable domain DVKVTQSSRYLVKRTGEKVFLECVQDMDHENMFWYRQDPGLGLRLIYFSYDVKMKEKGDIPEGYSVSREKKERFSLILESASTNQTSMYLCASSLHRLNTEAFFGQGTRLTVV.

The chain carries TRBV10-3 and TRBJ2-5; D remains unclear. With the DNA end fitting TRBJ2-1 better, the J assignment may be wrong. The CDR3 has 13 amino acids. Germline V gene data show CDR1 as ENHRY and CDR2 as SYGVKD. CDR3 sequence reads: CAISDMVANEQFF. The CDR3 DNA is TGTGCCATCAGTGACATGGTAGCTAATGAGCAGTTCTTC.

The chain links TRBV7-2 to TRBJ2-7; TRBD2 matches 9 bases. Germline-derived CDR1 and CDR2 are SGHTA and FQGNSA. The ends lost 3 bases at V and 2 bases at J; junction bases unmatched: 11. CDR3 length: 17 residues. This chain's CDR3 is CASSLGASSGATYEQYF. Here the CDR3 DNA reads TGTGCCAGCAGCTTGGGGGCGTCTAGCGGGGCTACCTACGAGCAGTACTTC.

The table lists this clonotype with a few counts. The chain couples TRBV29-1 to TRBJ2-3, with D perhaps being TRBD1 or TRBD2 (5 bases each). Trimming took off 7 bases at V and 6 bases at J, with 14 bases between the two ends. Germline CDR1 and CDR2: SQVTM and ANQGSEA. The CDR3 runs 12 residues. The CDR3 DNA reads TGCAGCGGGGGTCGGGGCGCGGATACGCAGTATTTT. It specifies CSGGRGADTQYF.

The V call is TRBV3-1, the J call TRBJ2-7; D gene uncertain. Germline V lookup: CDR1 LGHDT, CDR2 YNNKEL (reference sequence). The V and J ends lost 0 bases and 0 bases respectively, with 12 bases between them. This CDR3 has 16 residues. The CDR3 loop reads CASSQDRLSSSYEQYF. CDR3 sequence (DNA): TGTGCCAGCAGCCAAGACCGTCTGTCAAGCTCCTACGAGCAGTACTTC.

This chain links TRBV12-3 or TRBV12-4 with TRBJ2-3; no definite D call. The CDR3 consists of 14 residues. V dropped 5 bases and J dropped 1 base, with 10 bases sitting between them. Here the CDR3 reads CASSPWSGTDTQYF. CDR3 bases: TGTGCCAGCAGTCCCTGGAGTGGCACAGATACGCAGTATTTT.

The V and J genes are TRBV28 and TRBJ2-1; D is possibly TRBD2 (6 bases). V was clipped by 2 bases and J by 11 bases, with 16 bases between them. There are 14 residues in the CDR3. Germline CDR1 MDHEN, CDR2 SYDVKM. In DNA form, the CDR3 reads TGTGCCAGCAGTTTAGGGATTTGGGAGGCGCAGCAGTTCTTC. Translated, it gives CASSLGIWEAQQFF.

V and J are TRBV2 and TRBJ1-2; D remains ambiguous. V was clipped by 10 bases and J by 2 bases, with 11 bases between them. The V gene's germline CDR1 is SNHLY and CDR2 FYNNEI. The CDR3 runs to 12 residues. The CDR3 region is CATSARNYGYTF. The CDR3 nucleotides read TGTGCCACCTCTGCTAGGAACTATGGCTACACCTTC.

The chain carries TRBV4-1 and TRBJ2-3; a possible D gene is TRBD2 (6 bases). V lost 4 bases to trimming and J lost 6 bases, with 14 bases between them. CDR1 is MGHRA, CDR2 YSYEKL, per germline. The CDR3 is made up of 14 amino acids. The CDR3 DNA follows: TGCGCCAGCAGCCCCGGGCGGGATGGGGATACGCAGTATTTT. Translation: CASSPGRDGDTQYF.

This clonotype turned up a few times. The rearrangement links TRBV20-1 to TRBJ2-3, with D unclear. The CDR3 contains 14 residues. Per the germline V gene, CDR1 is DFQATT and CDR2 is SNEGSKA (reference sequence). Trimming took off 3 bases at V and 4 bases at J, with 14 bases between the two ends. CDR3 in DNA: TGCAGTGCTAGTCGTTCAAAGCCGGCAGATACGCAGTATTTT. Protein sequence: CSASRSKPADTQYF.

The gene calls are TRBV12-3 or TRBV12-4 and TRBJ2-4, with D perhaps TRBD2 (5 bases). With 3 bases removed from V and 0 bases from J, the gap between germline ends came to 6 bases. The CDR3 is 14 amino acids. The CDR3 spells CASSFGEAKNIQYF. Here the CDR3 DNA reads TGTGCCAGCAGTTTCGGGGAAGCCAAAAACATTCAGTACTTC.

This rearrangement joins TRBV12-3 or TRBV12-4 to TRBJ2-1; unclear D gene. This CDR3 region has 14 residues. Trimming stripped 7 bases from V and 2 bases from J, with 12 bases between. This CDR3 reads CASNADHPYNEQFF. CDR3 DNA sequence: TGTGCCAGCAATGCGGACCATCCCTACAATGAGCAGTTCTTC.

CDR3 loop: CSALDPLGIYEQFF. The CDR3 DNA reads TGCAGTGCTCTGGACCCCCTCGGTATCTATGAGCAGTTCTTC. This chain connects TRBV20-1 to TRBJ2-5; D is undetermined. The J call is doubtful: the DNA matches TRBJ2-1 better. Germline V lookup: CDR1 DFQATT, CDR2 SNEGSKA (reference sequence). CDR3 size: 14 residues.

The genes are TRBV28 and TRBJ2-3; 8 nucleotides align to TRBD2. The CDR3 spans 16 residues. CDR1 and CDR2 (germline): MDHEN, SYDVKM. The trim removed 3 bases at V and 4 bases at J, leaving 9 bases unmatched. The CDR3 coding sequence is TGTGCCAGCAGTTTTCGGTCCGGGAGGGCCTCAGATACGCAGTATTTT. Translation gives CASSFRSGRASDTQYF.

This rearrangement joins TRBV12-3 or TRBV12-4 to TRBJ2-6, with D possibly TRBD1 on 5 matching bases. CDR3 length equals 19 residues. V was shortened by 10 bases and J by 0 bases, with 25 bases between the two germline ends. The CDR3 reads CATKLGLLGVYSGANVLTF. The CDR3 nucleotides read TGTGCCACCAAATTGGGCCTATTAGGGGTCTACTCTGGGGCCAACGTCCTGACTTTC.

The chain has TRBV6-2 or TRBV6-3 and TRBJ2-2, with TRBD1 matching over 8 bases. The CDR3 runs 17 residues. The germline CDR1 and CDR2 sequences are MNHEY and SVGEGT. Unmatched junction bases numbered 13, after V lost 6 bases and J lost 4 bases. CDR3 DNA sequence: TGTGCCAGCAGGATCCTGTGGGGACAGGTACCCACCGGGGAGCTGTTTTTT. This codes for CASRILWGQVPTGELFF.

DNA for the CDR3: TGTGCCAGCAGTGCGAGCGGGGGGGCCCCAGATACGCAGTATTTT. As protein: CASSASGGAPDTQYF. The gene calls are TRBV6-4 and TRBJ2-3, with 10 bases matching TRBD2. The CDR3 contains 15 residues. The trim removed 4 bases at V and 4 bases at J, leaving 5 bases unmatched. Germline V gene sequence: CDR1 MRHNA, CDR2 SNTAGT.

In its sample, this clonotype was seen a few times. This rearrangement joins TRBV6-5 to TRBJ2-7; D is uncertain. CDR3 size: 14 residues. V was trimmed by 6 bases and J by 2 bases, leaving 14 bases between them. Germline values: CDR1 MNHEY, CDR2 SVGAGI. The CDR3 here is CASSPLTRAYEQYF. CDR3 DNA sequence: TGTGCCAGCAGCCCTTTGACACGCGCCTACGAGCAGTACTTC.

The chain has TRBV29-1 and TRBJ1-4; D is unclear. The CDR3 sequence is 12 residues long. Germline V gene lookup returns CDR1 SQVTM and CDR2 ANQGSEA. The V gene lost 3 bases and the J gene lost 8 bases, with 10 bases spanning the gap. The CDR3 loop is CSVDTGSEKLFF. As DNA, the CDR3 is TGCAGCGTTGATACCGGGAGCGAAAAACTGTTTTTT. The whole variable domain, remainder taken from reference TRBV29-1 and TRBJ1-4, is SAVISQKPSRDICQRGTSLTIQCQVDSQVTMMFWYRQQPGQSLTLIATANQGSEATYESGFVIDKFPISRPNLTFSTLTVSNMSPEDSSIYLCSVDTGSEKLFFGSGTQLSVL.

This clonotype was counted between two and nine times. Compared with germline, one end of the junction differs, possibly owing to a read error. J is TRBJ2-1 and V is TRBV7-7; either TRBD1 or TRBD2 may fit D (6 bases each). Germline V CDR1 and CDR2: SSHAT, FNYEAQ (reference sequence). CDR3 length: 16 amino acids. This CDR3 reads CASSLVDRRVCGEQFF. For the CDR3, the DNA is TGTGCTAGCAGCTTGGTCGACAGGAGGGTTTGTGGTGAGCAGTTCTTC.

In its sample, this clonotype was seen many times. The V call is TRBV20-1, the J call TRBJ2-5; D is tentatively TRBD1 or TRBD2 (6 bases each). CDR1 is DFQATT and CDR2 is SNEGSKA in the germline V gene (reference sequence). The CDR3 sequence is 11 residues long. V was cut by 6 bases and J by 3 bases, with 8 bases left in between. The CDR3 is CSARDKETQYF. CDR3 bases: TGCAGTGCGCGGGACAAAGAGACCCAGTACTTC.